The 11 T cell receptor beta chains listed next were all sequenced from one sample in a study of blood T cell repertoires in COVID-19. Sequencing used immunoSEQ multiplex PCR; TCRdb keeps in-frame clones, though not all of them. The sample lists approximately 200,000 clones; more than 80% were seen once. The source material was peripheral blood. The source of these receptors is a man younger than 45 with COVID-19, enrolled during active disease.

This clone was found once. The chain carries TRBV7-2 and TRBJ1-2; 7 nucleotides agree with TRBD1. V shed 2 bases and J 4 bases; nucleotides not matched to a gene: 10. CDR1 SGHTA and CDR2 FQGNSA come from the germline V gene. The CDR3 has 16 residues. The CDR3 region has the DNA TGTGCCAGCAGCTTATATCCCGGACAGGATCTCTATGGCTACACCTTC. The encoded protein is CASSLYPGQDLYGYTF. Full variable domain (rest looked up from reference TRBV7-2 and TRBJ1-2): GAGVSQSPSNKVTEKGKDVELRCDPISGHTALYWYRQSLGQGLEFLIYFQGNSAPDKSGLPSDRFSAERTGGSVSTLTIQRTQQEDSAVYLCASSLYPGQDLYGYTFGSGTRLTVV.

This clone was recorded a few times. The chain joins TRBV10-2 to TRBJ1-1; 10 bases are shared with TRBD1. This CDR3 has 14 residues. The germline CDR1 and CDR2 sequences are WSHSY and SAAADI. With 4 bases clipped from V and 11 bases from J, the junction kept 10 bases outside the gene matches. The CDR3 region has the DNA TGCGCCAGCAGTGCGCCAACCGGGACAGGGGACGCTTTCTTT. The encoded protein is CASSAPTGTGDAFF.

The V and J genes are TRBV7-8 and TRBJ1-3, with D possibly TRBD1 on 6 matching bases. The CDR3 covers 17 residues. Germline V lookup: CDR1 SGHVS, CDR2 FQNEAQ. V lost 5 bases and J lost 4, with 21 bases in between. CDR3 in amino acids: CASSTRLQGGGGNTIYF. DNA for the CDR3: TGTGCCAGCAGCACCCGGTTACAGGGTGGGGGAGGAAACACCATATATTTT. The full variable domain, with the rest looked up from reference TRBV7-8 and TRBJ1-3, is GAGVSQSPRYKVAKRGQDVALRCDPISGHVSLFWYQQALGQGPEFLTYFQNEAQLDKSGLPSDRFFAERPEGSVSTLKIQRTQQEDSAVYLCASSTRLQGGGGNTIYFGEGSWLTVV.

V gene TRBV30 combines with J gene TRBJ1-5, with D hard to call. The CDR3 contains 10 residues. CDR1 and CDR2 (germline): GTSNPN, SVGIG (reference sequence). Between the trimmed V and J ends, which lost 6 bases and 5 bases, there was a span of 5 bases. The CDR3 coding sequence is TGTGCCTGCCCTGATCAGCCCCAGCATTTT. Residues: CACPDQPQHF.

The V gene is TRBV6-2 or TRBV6-3, the J gene TRBJ2-1; a possible D gene is TRBD2 (6 bases). The CDR3 is made up of 14 amino acids. Germline V gene lookup returns CDR1 MNHEY and CDR2 SVGEGT. Trimming pared 6 bases from V and 7 bases from J, leaving 16 bases between. CDR3 amino acids: CASSPGLSGNEQFF. CDR3 DNA sequence: TGTGCCAGCAGCCCCGGACTATCCGGGAATGAGCAGTTCTTC.

The chain links TRBV19 to TRBJ2-7; 12 positions match TRBD2. This CDR3 has 15 residues. CDR1 and CDR2 (germline): LNHDA, SQIVND (reference sequence). V trimming: 6 bases; J trimming: 5 bases; junction bases outside the gene matches: 8. The CDR3 sequence is CASSATSGSIHEQYF. The CDR3 DNA is TGTGCCAGTAGCGCGACTAGCGGGAGTATACACGAGCAGTACTTC.

The chain employs TRBV24-1 and TRBJ2-3, with TRBD2 matching 10 bases. Per germline, CDR1 KGHDR and CDR2 SFDVKD. The V and J ends lost 0 bases and 1 base, in that order; junction bases with no gene match: 3. The CDR3 is 17 residues long. The CDR3 nucleotides read TGTGCCACCAGTGATTTGACTAGCGGGATAGGCACAGATACGCAGTATTTT. As protein: CATSDLTSGIGTDTQYF.

The CDR3 protein is CSVEVRGGYTF. Here the CDR3 DNA reads TGCAGCGTTGAAGTCAGGGGAGGCTACACCTTC. V usage is TRBV29-1 and J usage is TRBJ1-2; D is perhaps TRBD1 (6 bases). The CDR3 has 11 amino acids. Germline V lookup: CDR1 SQVTM, CDR2 ANQGSEA. The V end was cut by 1 base, the J end by 8 bases, with 8 bases between.

J is TRBJ1-5 and V is TRBV7-9; a possible D gene is TRBD1 (6 bases). There are 15 residues in the CDR3. In germline, CDR1 is SEHNR, CDR2 FQNEAQ (reference sequence). The V end lost 5 bases, the J end lost 1 base, and 12 bases lay between the germline ends. CDR3 sequence reads: CASSRDTGSNQPQHF. The CDR3 DNA reads as TGTGCCAGCAGCCGCGATACAGGGAGCAATCAGCCCCAGCATTTT.

This clone was detected once. The chain is built from TRBV4-1 and TRBJ1-2; a possible D gene is TRBD1 (6 bases). Trimming removed 3 bases from V and 5 bases from J, with 16 bases in between. Germline V gives CDR1 MGHRA, CDR2 YSYEKL. This CDR3 has 15 residues. CDR3 in DNA: TGCGCCAGCAGCCAGGGTGAGGGGACACCGTATGGCTACACCTTC. Translated, it gives CASSQGEGTPYGYTF.

In its sample, this clone was seen a few times. The chain carries TRBV27 and TRBJ2-7, with 9 bases that match TRBD2. CDR1 and CDR2 (germline): MNHEY, SMNVEV (reference sequence). The ends lost 7 bases at V and 6 bases at J; junction bases unmatched: 4. The CDR3 runs to 12 residues. This CDR3 reads CASTSSGGEQYF. The CDR3 DNA sequence: TGTGCCAGCACAAGTAGCGGGGGCGAGCAGTACTTC.